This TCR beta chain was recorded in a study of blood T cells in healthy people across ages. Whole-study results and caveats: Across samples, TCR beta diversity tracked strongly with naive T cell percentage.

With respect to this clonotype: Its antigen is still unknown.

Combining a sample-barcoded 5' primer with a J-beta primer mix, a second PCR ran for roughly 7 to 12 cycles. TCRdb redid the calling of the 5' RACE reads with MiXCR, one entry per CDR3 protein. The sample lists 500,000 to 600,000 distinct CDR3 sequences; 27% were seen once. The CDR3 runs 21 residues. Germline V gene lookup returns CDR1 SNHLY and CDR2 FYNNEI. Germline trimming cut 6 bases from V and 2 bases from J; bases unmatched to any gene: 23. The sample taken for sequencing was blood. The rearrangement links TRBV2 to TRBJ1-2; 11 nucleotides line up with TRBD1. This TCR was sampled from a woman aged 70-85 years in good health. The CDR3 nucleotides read TGTGCCAGCAGGGCGTGGGGACAGGGGGGACTAATCTCCCTACAGAACTATGGCTACACCTTC. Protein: CASRAWGQGGLISLQNYGYTF.